Listed here are 2 T cell receptor beta chains from one sample, sequenced in a study of T cells in Graves' hyperthyroidism and ophthalmopathy. TCR beta CDR3 region amplification was performed from RNA transcripts. HTBI primers drove first-round RT-PCR of the TCR CDR3. A single record per CDR3 protein comes from TCRdb applying MiXCR to the multiplex PCR reads. The table lists fewer than 750,000 distinct CDR3 sequences, 40% to 55% of them singletons. The sample consisted of peripheral blood or thyroid tissue (not recorded which). The origin of the receptors is a woman aged 18-29 years with Graves' hyperthyroidism.

This clonotype showed up many times. The chain couples TRBV6-5 to TRBJ1-2; 8 nucleotides line up with TRBD1. From germline, CDR1 is MNHEY and CDR2 SVGAGI. After removal of 0 bases from V and 7 bases from J, the junction contained 19 bases not matched to a gene. The CDR3 sequence is 19 residues long. CDR3 amino acids: CASSYSTVPPRAGGSGYTF. CDR3 sequence (DNA): TGTGCCAGCAGTTACTCGACGGTACCGCCGCGGGCAGGGGGCTCTGGCTACACCTTC.

CDR3 nucleotides: TGTGCCAGCAGCTTAGGAGGGGACAGGGGTCCCCAGTACTTC. Its translation: CASSLGGDRGPQYF. The V gene is TRBV7-6, the J gene TRBJ2-5; 10 bases fit TRBD1. The CDR3 has 14 residues. The V gene's germline CDR1 is SGHVS and CDR2 FNYEAQ. J lost 9 bases, V lost 1 base, and 5 bases had no gene match.